This T cell receptor (beta chain) was recorded in a study of lymphopenia after photon versus proton radiotherapy. Only in-frame clones appear in the TCRdb table, and some are missing; sequencing was by immunoSEQ multiplex PCR. The table includes more than 45,000 clones, 80% to 95% detected once. Details on this clone: As yet, its antigen is unknown.

Germline CDR1 and CDR2: MNHEY and SMNVEV (reference sequence). The CDR3 consists of 12 residues. V lost 7 bases and J lost 7, with 8 bases in between. Study-wide results and caveats: Survival link was tested only in deceased patients; proton benefit remains a possibility. After lymphocyte nadir, photon-treated repertoires showed oligoclonal expansion, especially CD8+ Temra. Under photons, naive T cells and diversity fell while effector/memory populations rose.

The receptor was derived from a woman aged 40 to 49 with cholangiocarcinoma. This material consisted of peripheral blood, taken from a patient treated with photon-based radiotherapy. V and J are TRBV27 and TRBJ1-6; possibly TRBD1 for D (5 bases). As DNA, the CDR3 is TGTGCCAGCAACGCAGGGAATTCACCCCTCCACTTT. This translates into CASNAGNSPLHF.